The sequence of this T cell receptor beta chain was determined in a study of vaccination effects on CD4 cells after COVID-19 (dated by TCRdb to between 2021 and 2024). A note on the overall study: Post-vaccine samples across the study were collected a median of 72 days after the second dose, with a range of 14 to 241. The Oncomine TCR Beta short-read assay on an Illumina iSeq 100 was used to sequence cultures from other donors in the study. SARS-CoV-2 spike-specific CD4+ TCR repertoires from before and after mRNA vaccination were compared in COVID-19 convalescent patients and in infection-naive vaccine recipients. The full study included around nine COVID-19 convalescent patients and several SARS-CoV-2-naive healthy vaccine recipients. Broader findings and caveats from the paper: Clones induced by infection and clones induced by vaccination both contracted markedly at late timepoints after vaccination, which fits with T cell responses waning over time. Limitations of the study were the small number of convalescent patients and the absence of early post-infection timepoints. In healthy vaccine recipients, vaccine-induced clones were almost all SARS-CoV-2 mono-reactive, with only 1 of 255 cross-reactive with common cold coronaviruses.

On this clone: Its cognate antigen has yet to be identified. Base qualities were left out, and no much larger clone turns up one base away.

Compared with germline, V lacks 10 bases and J lacks 4 bases; bases without a gene match: 9. In the germline V gene, CDR1 corresponds to SNHLY and CDR2 to FYNNEI. The CDR3 sequence holds 15 residues, the cysteine and phenylalanine included. The entry retains the CDR3 DNA only, 45 bases that are in frame from base 1. The ViraFEST assay stimulated PBMC with viral peptide pools and then used TCR sequencing to identify antigen-specific CD4+ T cell clonotypes by expansion. After more than 9 days of culture, CD4+ T cells were isolated with the EasySep CD4+ T cell isolation kit. Two doses of either the BNT162b2 or the mRNA-1273 mRNA SARS-CoV-2 vaccine were administered to participants. None of the healthy vaccine recipients had a prior SARS-CoV-2 infection, which was confirmed by nucleocapsid antibody tests that came back negative both before and after vaccination. Each well held over 1.5 million PBMC cultured in IMDM containing about 5.4% human AB serum, roughly 9.6 IU/ml IL-2 and gentamicin, along with around 9.1 ug/ml peptides. Half of the culture medium was replaced with fresh IL-2-containing medium on days 3 and 7. Unless otherwise noted, each peptide stimulation condition was cultured in triplicate wells. Using Ficoll-Paque Plus gradient centrifugation, PBMC were separated from whole blood and then either used fresh or cryopreserved at -140C. The overlapping peptide pools covered the spike proteins of SARS-CoV-2 and of the common cold coronaviruses HCoV-NL63, HCoV-OC43 and HCoV-229E. The QIAamp micro DNA kit was used to extract genomic DNA from the cultured CD4+ T cells.

To prepare the library, the immunoSEQ multiplex PCR assay was applied. DNA from the cultured, isolated CD4+ T cells was subjected to TCR beta CDR3 sequencing. The authors' analysis ran thus. Non-productive TCR sequences were discarded, and reads were trimmed to the CDR3 region, with only CDR3s of 7 or more amino acids retained. The MANAFEST web app was used to pick out antigen-specific clonotypes by comparing their expansion in peptide wells with that in reference cultures. To be called positive, a clone needed expansion at FDR<0.05 compared with the reference and with all other wells, an odds ratio greater than 5, and a frequency greater than 0.1% in two replicate wells. Clonotypes significantly expanded in SARS-CoV-2 spike wells and in at least one common cold coronavirus spike condition were defined as cross-reactive. Levenshtein distance calculated with the stringdist R package was used to assess CDR3 similarity, and unrooted trees were constructed with ape in R 3.6.1. TCRdb stores this immuneACCESS table with in-frame sequences only. Part of the clones is absent; in the studies checked, under half of the shortfall reflects unresolved V genes, and no reason is known for the rest. V and J calls and clone size follow that table, whereas D and trimming were derived from the DNA. Recorded for this sample are 60,000 to 90,000 clones; around 81% of them occurred a single time. The ten largest clones capture 1.2% of the sample.

The chain was built from TRBV2 and TRBJ1-5; TRBD1 matches 11 bases in the middle. The source is a human donor who received a COVID-19 vaccine. The sequencing used CD4+ T cells from PBMCs cultured with HCoV-229E spike peptides, collected after COVID-19 vaccination. The sample's cell subset or site label, in plain terms: HCoV-229E spike overlapping peptide pool stimulation. CDR3 region: CATRAGQGENQPQHF. In nucleotide form, the sequence is TGTGCCACCCGAGCGGGACAGGGGGAAAATCAGCCCCAGCATTTT.